This is a list of T cell receptor beta chains from one sample in a study of blood T cell repertoires in COVID-19. Using immunoSEQ multiplex PCR, the repertoire was profiled, and TCRdb retains in-frame clones only, with some absent. In the table there are 55,000 to 80,000 clones, over 75% of which are singletons. Sample: peripheral blood. These receptors all come from a middle-aged man with acute or convalescent COVID-19. Each CDR3 is given with its conserved first and last residue. A D gene is named only where the DNA matches it firmly. For some rows the clone size is stated as once, few or many, or as a class when expanded; others skip it.

D gene	V gene	clone size	J gene	CDR3 DNA	CDR3 protein
.	TRBV7-6	.	TRBJ2-1	TGTGCCAGCAGCCCTGTTTGGAGGCAACAGGGTTACAATGAGCAGTTCTTC	CASSPVWRQQGYNEQFF
.	TRBV3-1/TRBV3-2	.	TRBJ1-2	TGTGCCAGCAGCCCTAGGGGAAGGGCTTATGGCTACACCTTC	CASSPRGRAYGYTF
.	TRBV6-1	.	TRBJ1-4	TGTGCCAGCAGTGAAACCCCACAGGCAACTAATGAAAAACTGTTTTTT	CASSETPQATNEKLFF
.	TRBV27	.	TRBJ2-3	TGTGCCAGCAGTCACAGGGTCACAGATACGCAGTATTTT	CASSHRVTDTQYF
TRBD1	TRBV6-5	.	TRBJ2-7	TGTGCCAGCAGTTTCGGGACAGGGGGTCACTACGAGCAGTACTTC	CASSFGTGGHYEQYF
.	TRBV5-4	.	TRBJ1-6	TGTGCCAGCAGCCTAGACCAGTATCCTCACTATAATTCACCCCTCCACTTT	CASSLDQYPHYNSPLHF
.	TRBV21-1	.	TRBJ2-3	TGTGCCAGCAGCAAAGCGCGAGACAGGGGGACCACAGATACGCAGTATTTT	CASSKARDRGTTDTQYF
TRBD1	TRBV9	.	TRBJ1-1	TGTGCCAGCAGCGCTATACAGGGGGGCACTGAAGCTTTCTTT	CASSAIQGGTEAFF
TRBD1	TRBV19	.	TRBJ1-1	TGTGCCAGTAGAACAGGGGGCCAGTTGACTGAAGCTTTCTTT	CASRTGGQLTEAFF
TRBD1	TRBV11-2	.	TRBJ2-3	TGTGCCAGCAGTTCAACCCAGGGGGCAGATACGCAGTATTTT	CASSSTQGADTQYF
.	TRBV24-1	medium-sized	TRBJ2-7	TGTGCCACCAGTGATTCTATCAAGTACGAGCAGTACTTC	CATSDSIKYEQYF
TRBD1	TRBV5-4	once	TRBJ1-1	TGTGCCAGCAGCTCGGTACAGGGGAACGCTGAAGCTTTCTTT	CASSSVQGNAEAFF
TRBD1	TRBV18	.	TRBJ1-4	TGTGCCAGCTCACCCGGGACAGGGGAAAAACTGTTTTTT	CASSPGTGEKLFF
.	TRBV7-7	.	TRBJ2-2	TGTGCTAGCAGCTTAGGACAGTCTACCGGGGAGCTGTTTTTT	CASSLGQSTGELFF